Listed here is a single TCR beta chain. The antigen is not known. This record belongs to a study of CXCR3-negative and CXCR3-positive naive CD8 T cells. The CDR3 totals 16 residues. Germline V gene sequence: CDR1 SGHVS, CDR2 FQNEAQ. Findings of the study overall: Hydrophobicity was higher for TRB CDR3s found in CXCR3-positive naive cells than in CXCR3-negative naive cells.

The authors prepared UMI-labeled TRB cDNA libraries by 5' RACE. TCRdb reanalyzed the 5' RACE reads, giving one entry per CDR3 protein sequence and no DNA. In all, the sample yields tens of thousands of distinct CDR3 sequences. The sequence derives from a human donor in good health. Some clones in this sample may be carry-over from other donors' samples. The chain combines TRBV7-8 with TRBJ2-7; TCRdb proposes TRBD1, but this gene call is untestable without DNA. Sequences were obtained from naive CXCR3- CD8+ T cells from blood. The subset is: CD45RO-CCR7+CD27+CD95- naive CD8+ T cells lacking CXCR3 (TNR3-). CDR3 in amino acids: CASSVGQGTPLGEQYF.